Sequencing of this T cell receptor (beta chain) was carried out in a study of long-term antiretroviral therapy in people with HIV. The CDR3 sequence is 14 residues long. Germline loops: CDR1 SGHRS, CDR2 YFSETQ. V was clipped by 0 bases and J by 5 bases; unmatched bases: 0. The run of the v3.0 immunoSEQ assay was at survey level. The assay was immunoSEQ multiplex PCR, and TCRdb's table has in-frame clones only and misses some. The sample shows about 20,000 clones, 80% to 95% of them seen only once. The V call is TRBV5-1, the J call TRBJ1-4; 8 bases align to TRBD1. This receptor was identified in a woman aged 45 to 65 with HIV. The sequences come from unsorted PBMCs, collected 4.4 years after starting antiretroviral therapy. CDR3 in DNA: TGCGCCAGCAGCTTGGGACAGGGGAATGAAAAACTGTTTTTT. It encodes CASSLGQGNEKLFF.